This entry features one TCR beta chain sequence. Its antigen is still unknown. The RNA, roughly 0.45 to 1 ug, was put through reverse transcription using random hexamers. TCRdb re-derived calls from the immunoSEQ multiplex PCR reads in MiXCR, one entry per CDR3 protein. The data contain approximately 170,000 distinct CDR3 sequences, 94% of them singletons. Germline-derived CDR1 and CDR2 are LGHDT and YNNKEL (reference sequence). The V gene lost 3 bases and the J gene lost 0 bases, with 3 bases spanning the gap. The CDR3 runs to 12 residues. The sample comes from a study of CD8 T cells in Susac syndrome. Study results and limitations: As acknowledged by the study, its TCR sequencing and HLA analysis included a relatively small number of individuals.

TCR beta sequences were obtained from blood CD8+ and CD4+ T cells. The TCR sequence derives from a human donor with multiple sclerosis. Sample: CD4+ T cells from PBMCs. The chain combines TRBV3-1 with TRBJ2-7; D ambiguous. The CDR3 region is CASSHSSYEQYF. CDR3 in DNA: TGTGCCAGCAGCCATAGCTCCTACGAGCAGTACTTC.